This T cell receptor (beta chain) is drawn from a study of regulatory T cells in long-lasting Graves disease. Time point given: newly diagnosed GD, antithyroid drugs for less than 3 months. Extracted RNA from PBMCs served as the source of the TCR library. With iRepertoire HTBI primers and Arm-PCR of CDR3 regions, TCR beta libraries were built. TCRdb called the multiplex PCR reads again in MiXCR, with one record for every CDR3 protein. The top ten clones hold approximately 15% of a sample with under 300,000 distinct CDR3 sequences, about 19% of them seen once. Trimming pared 0 bases from V and 5 bases from J, leaving 13 bases between. This CDR3 comprises 15 residues. Germline loops: CDR1 MNHNY, CDR2 SVGAGI (reference sequence).

The chain recombines TRBV6-6 with TRBJ1-1; perhaps TRBD1 as D (5 bases). This clonotype originated in a female donor with Graves disease. This material consisted of peripheral blood mononuclear cells (PBMCs), taken at new diagnosis, from a patient treated with antithyroid drugs. In DNA form, the CDR3 reads TGTGCCAGCAGTTACTCCGGGACTTCGGGGACTGAAGCTTTCTTT. This translates into CASSYSGTSGTEAFF.